Listed below are T cell receptor beta chains from one sample, sequenced in a study of low-dose radiotherapy and immunotherapy resistance in tumors. Using its own MiXCR run on the reads, TCRdb lists one record per CDR3 protein. The table shows tens of thousands of distinct CDR3 sequences, with around a sixth occurring only once. The sample was PBMCs, taken after low-dose radiotherapy plus immunotherapy. These TCRs come from a male donor with prostate cancer. Each CDR3 is given with its conserved first and last residue. A D gene is named only where the DNA matches it firmly. Size is stated for part of the rows, as once, few or many counts, or as a class when the clone is expanded.

d_call,clone_size,v_call,cdr3_length,j_call,cdr3_aa,cdr3_nt
TRBD2,few,TRBV5-1,18,TRBJ2-2,CASSHPGGRNGKAGELFF,TGCGCCAGCAGCCACCCGGGCGGGAGGAATGGAAAGGCCGGGGAGCTGTTTTTT
TRBD1,many,TRBV5-1,15,TRBJ2-7,CASSLGDRALGEQYF,TGCGCCAGCAGCTTGGGCGACAGGGCTTTAGGCGAGCAGTACTTC
TRBD1,once,TRBV19,13,TRBJ2-7,CASGTASSYEQYF,TGTGCCAGCGGGACAGCCTCTTCCTACGAGCAGTACTTC
TRBD1,.,TRBV20-1,13,TRBJ1-2,CSARGTGFGGYTF,TGCAGTGCTAGAGGGACAGGGTTTGGCGGCTACACCTTC
.,many,TRBV12-3/TRBV12-4,12,TRBJ2-7,CASSPQFWEQYF,TGTGCCAGCAGTCCCCAGTTTTGGGAGCAGTACTTC
TRBD1,many,TRBV20-1,16,TRBJ1-5,CSARATGRSPNQPQHF,TGCAGTGCTAGAGCGACAGGGCGATCCCCAAATCAGCCCCAGCATTTT
TRBD2,many,TRBV4-2,15,TRBJ2-7,CASSLRLAGVLEQYF,TGTGCCAGCAGCCTCCGACTAGCGGGAGTTCTCGAGCAGTACTTC
.,many,TRBV1,14,TRBJ2-7,CTSSFREGRHEQYF,TGCACCAGCAGTTTTCGGGAGGGCCGCCACGAGCAGTACTTC
TRBD2,many,TRBV7-2,19,TRBJ2-1,CASSLGPAIVAGKRNEQFF,TGTGCCAGCAGCTTAGGGCCGGCAATCGTAGCGGGAAAACGCAATGAGCAGTTCTTC
TRBD1,.,TRBV5-1,15,TRBJ1-1,CASSPGQAKNTEAFF,TGCGCCAGCAGCCCGGGACAGGCAAAGAACACTGAAGCTTTCTTT
TRBD1,many,TRBV28,14,TRBJ2-7,CASKRTGASYEQYF,TGTGCCAGCAAACGGACAGGAGCGTCCTACGAGCAGTACTTC
.,many,TRBV4-3,16,TRBJ2-3,CASSPNTYGGTDTQYF,TGCGCCAGCAGCCCGAACACTTATGGCGGCACAGATACGCAGTATTTT
TRBD2,many,TRBV7-2,15,TRBJ2-7,CASSLNAGGAYEQYF,TGTGCCAGCAGCTTAAATGCGGGAGGAGCCTACGAGCAGTACTTC
TRBD1,many,TRBV27,14,TRBJ2-7,CASSRTGGFYEQYF,TGTGCCAGCAGTCGGACAGGGGGCTTCTACGAGCAGTACTTC
TRBD1,many,TRBV28,15,TRBJ2-2,CASKWGQGVPGELFF,TGTGCCAGCAAGTGGGGACAGGGGGTCCCCGGGGAGCTGTTTTTT
.,many,TRBV12-3/TRBV12-4,13,TRBJ1-4,CASRGAGNEKLFF,TGTGCCAGCCGGGGGGCGGGGAATGAAAAACTGTTTTTT
.,few,TRBV5-1,13,TRBJ2-5,CASKNSGEETQYF,TGCGCCTCCAAGAACTCAGGGGAAGAGACCCAGTACTTC
.,many,TRBV7-9,17,TRBJ1-3,CASSTLAQADSGNTIYF,TGTGCCAGCAGCACCCTGGCCCAGGCCGACTCTGGAAACACCATATATTTT
TRBD1,many,TRBV24-1,13,TRBJ2-1,CATSRDSHNEQFF,TGTGCCACCAGCCGGGACAGCCACAATGAGCAGTTCTTC
.,many,TRBV2,11,TRBJ2-1,CASTVGNEQFF,TGTGCCAGCACAGTAGGCAATGAGCAGTTCTTC
.,many,TRBV28,15,TRBJ2-7,CASRRTQGGYYEQYF,TGTGCCAGCAGGCGTACGCAAGGAGGGTACTACGAGCAGTACTTC
.,many,TRBV7-2,15,TRBJ2-2,CASSPGPGVTGELFF,TGTGCCAGCAGCCCGGGTCCGGGGGTCACCGGGGAGCTGTTTTTT
.,many,TRBV9,15,TRBJ2-1,CASSVSGGGYNEQFF,TGTGCCAGCAGCGTATCAGGGGGAGGCTACAATGAGCAGTTCTTC
TRBD1,many,TRBV14,16,TRBJ2-2,CASSRSRDRGPGELFF,TGTGCCAGCAGCCGGTCCCGGGACAGGGGCCCCGGGGAGCTGTTTTTT
.,few,TRBV28,12,TRBJ1-1,CASDGPNTEAFF,TGTGCCAGCGATGGGCCCAACACTGAAGCTTTCTTT
TRBD1,.,TRBV28,15,TRBJ1-1,CASSQLGQGNTEAFF,TGTGCCAGCAGCCAACTGGGACAGGGGAACACTGAAGCTTTCTTT
.,many,TRBV20-1,13,TRBJ1-5,CSARTGDNQPQHF,TGCAGTGCTAGGACAGGAGATAATCAGCCCCAGCATTTT
.,.,TRBV12-3/TRBV12-4,15,TRBJ1-6,CASSSQQGMASPLHF,TGTGCCAGCAGCTCACAACAGGGAATGGCGTCACCCCTCCACTTT
.,many,TRBV28,15,TRBJ2-2,CASSFQSPGSGELFF,TGTGCCAGCAGTTTTCAGAGCCCGGGGTCCGGGGAGCTGTTTTTT
.,many,TRBV7-9,19,TRBJ1-2,CASSPDGFRDTYGNYGYTF,TGTGCCAGCAGCCCCGACGGTTTCCGGGACACCTATGGGAACTATGGCTACACCTTC
TRBD1,many,TRBV20-1,16,TRBJ1-2,CSARPPGTGDAYGYTF,TGCAGTGCTAGACCTCCCGGGACAGGGGATGCCTATGGCTACACCTTC
TRBD1,many,TRBV7-9,19,TRBJ1-5,CASSSTGTGILLSNQPQHF,TGTGCCAGCAGCTCCACCGGGACAGGGATTTTGTTGAGCAATCAGCCCCAGCATTTT